One T cell receptor (beta chain) is described in this entry. Its target is unknown. Vbeta (60) and Jbeta (13) primers were used in the PCR. The protocol was immunoSEQ multiplex PCR, while the TCRdb copy is restricted to in-frame clones and leaves out a portion. The sample contains under 200,000 clones, about four fifths of which appear only once. V was clipped by 6 bases and J by 6 bases; unmatched bases: 3. Germline assignment: CDR1 MNHEY and CDR2 SVGAGI. The length of the CDR3 is 14 residues. This sample was included in a study of cytomegalovirus exposure and HLA in healthy donors. Points from the study as a whole: Fewer N-insertions than the roughly 650-donor mean were reportedly shown by an Asian-associated ancestry cluster in a later analysis. TRBV6-2, TRBV6-3 and some other V segments were excluded as indistinguishable.

The specimen was PBMCs. This chain joins TRBV6-5 and TRBJ2-3; 13 positions match TRBD2. The sequence derives from a young woman in good health and CMV-seronegative. CDR3 protein: CASRRTSGSDTQYF. The CDR3 DNA follows: TGTGCCAGCAGGCGGACTAGCGGGAGTGATACGCAGTATTTT.